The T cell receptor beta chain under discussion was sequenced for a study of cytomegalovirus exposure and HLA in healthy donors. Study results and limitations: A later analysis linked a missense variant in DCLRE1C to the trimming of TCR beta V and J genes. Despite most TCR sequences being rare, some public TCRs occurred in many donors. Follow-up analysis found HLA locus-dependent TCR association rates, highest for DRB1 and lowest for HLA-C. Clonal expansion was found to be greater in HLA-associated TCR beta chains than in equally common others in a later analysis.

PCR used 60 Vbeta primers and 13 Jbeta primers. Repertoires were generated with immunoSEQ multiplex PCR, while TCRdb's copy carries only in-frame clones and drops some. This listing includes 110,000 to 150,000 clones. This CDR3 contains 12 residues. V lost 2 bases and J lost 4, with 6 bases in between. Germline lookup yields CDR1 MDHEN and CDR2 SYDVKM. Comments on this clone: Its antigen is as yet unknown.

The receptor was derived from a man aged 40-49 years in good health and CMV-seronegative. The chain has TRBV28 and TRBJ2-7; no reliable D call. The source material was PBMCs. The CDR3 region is CASSLVRYEQYF. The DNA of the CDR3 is TGTGCCAGCAGTTTAGTCCGTTACGAGCAGTACTTC. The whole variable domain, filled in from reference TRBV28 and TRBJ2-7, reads DVKVTQSSRYLVKRTGEKVFLECVQDMDHENMFWYRQDPGLGLRLIYFSYDVKMKEKGDIPEGYSVSREKKERFSLILESASTNQTSMYLCASSLVRYEQYFGPGTRLTVT.